This TCR beta chain emerged from a study of blood T cell repertoires in COVID-19. The wider study: Whether acute or convalescent, the COVID-19 samples came from the United States, Italy and Spain. T cells, B-cell-depleted T cells, or PBMCs provided the cDNA or gDNA that served as material.

Clones were read by immunoSEQ multiplex PCR, and TCRdb kept only the in-frame ones, dropping some. The sample comprises 220,000 or so clones, around four fifths of which are singletons, and over 1.5% rests with the top ten. There are 11 residues in the CDR3. Germline V gene lookup returns CDR1 MNHEY and CDR2 SVGAGI. J gave up 8 bases and V 7 bases, and 4 bases lay outside the gene matches. The chain is built from TRBV6-5 and TRBJ1-1; TRBD1 matches 7 bases. The sequencing input was peripheral blood. The clonotype originates from a woman aged 80 or over with acute or convalescent COVID-19. The CDR3 bases are TGTGCCAGCATTGGACAGGTAGAAGCTTTCTTT. It specifies CASIGQVEAFF.